This T cell receptor beta chain comes out of a study of response to subunit inactivated influenza vaccine. Study results and limitations: The authors put forward the suggestion that each seasonal influenza vaccination may bring in only a limited number of new T cells.

TCRdb reanalysed the RT-PCR reads using MiXCR and keeps one entry per CDR3 protein. Seen here are almost 600,000 distinct CDR3 sequences, about 15% observed once, and the top ten hold around 10%. The CDR3 totals 14 residues. Germline-derived CDR1 and CDR2 are MNHEY and SVGAGI. Trimming at V came to 6 bases and at J to 5 bases, leaving 9 bases not matched to a gene. This clonotype has more than one count but fewer than ten. Antigen: not known. The specimen was PBMCs from blood, collected 11 to 12 days after vaccination. The sequence was obtained from a man between 50 and 59 years old who received an inactivated influenza vaccine. The V call is TRBV6-5, the J call TRBJ2-7, with 8 positions matching TRBD2. CDR3 region: CASRYRTSSHEQYF. In DNA, the CDR3 is TGTGCCAGCAGGTACCGGACTAGCAGCCACGAGCAGTACTTC.